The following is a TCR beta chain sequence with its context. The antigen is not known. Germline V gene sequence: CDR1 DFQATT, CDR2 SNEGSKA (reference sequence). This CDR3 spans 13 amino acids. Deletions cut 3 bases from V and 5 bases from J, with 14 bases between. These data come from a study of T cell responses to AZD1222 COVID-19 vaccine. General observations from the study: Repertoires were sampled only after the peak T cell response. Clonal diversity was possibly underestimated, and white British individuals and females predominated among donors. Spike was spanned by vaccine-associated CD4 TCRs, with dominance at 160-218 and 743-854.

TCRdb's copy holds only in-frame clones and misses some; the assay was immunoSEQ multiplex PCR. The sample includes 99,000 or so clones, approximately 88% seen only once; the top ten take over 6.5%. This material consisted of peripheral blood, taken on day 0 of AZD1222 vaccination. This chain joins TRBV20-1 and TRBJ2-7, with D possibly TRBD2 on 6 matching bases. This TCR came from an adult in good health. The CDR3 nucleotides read TGCAGTGCTAGTGGCGGGAAGAACCACGAGCAGTACTTC. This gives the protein CSASGGKNHEQYF.